The 14 T cell receptor beta chains given below trace back to one sample, sequenced in a study of shared clonotypes between healthy human individuals. Produced via immunoSEQ multiplex PCR; TCRdb's table is partial and in-frame only. The sample contains about 380,000 clones, 90% to 97% of which appear only once. The sample was memory CD8+ T cells sorted from blood. The sample's subset: CD45RO+ cells pooled with CCR7-negative TemRA cells. These receptors all come from a man aged 25 to 40 in good health.

Of note for this clone: This sample includes further DNA sequences coding for the same CDR3. The V and J genes are TRBV7-9 and TRBJ1-2; unclear D gene. Germline CDR1 and CDR2: SEHNR and FQNEAQ (reference sequence). The CDR3 is 12 residues long. V lost 1 base and J 4 bases, leaving 4 bases between the germline ends. Here the CDR3 reads CASSLGGYGYTF. CDR3 DNA: TGTGCCAGCAGCTTAGGAGGCTATGGCTACACCTTC. Variable domain in full (rest from reference TRBV7-9 and TRBJ1-2): DTGVSQNPRHKITKRGQNVTFRCDPISEHNRLYWYRQTLGQGPEFLTYFQNEAQLEKSRLLSDRFSAERPKGSFSTLEIQRTEQGDSAMYLCASSLGGYGYTFGSGTRLTVV.

This rearrangement joins TRBV7-6 to TRBJ2-5, with a weak D call TRBD1 (5 bases). Germline CDR1 reads SGHVS; CDR2 reads FNYEAQ. Trimming cost V 1 base and J 0 bases, with 18 bases left between them. This CDR3 has 18 residues. CDR3 region: CASSLGQMGHPYQETQYF. The CDR3 DNA is TGTGCCAGCAGCTTAGGGCAAATGGGGCACCCGTACCAAGAGACCCAGTACTTC.

This clone was seen once. V gene TRBV7-2 combines with J gene TRBJ2-7; D not certain. Trimming removed 5 bases at V and 3 bases at J, with 5 bases between. Germline V gene lookup returns CDR1 SGHTA and CDR2 FQGNSA. This CDR3 contains 11 residues. The CDR3 loop is CASSPNYEQYF. Written as DNA, the CDR3 is TGTGCCAGCAGCCCCAACTACGAGCAGTACTTC.

The CDR3 DNA sequence: TGCGCCAGCAGCTTAGGAGGAACTACCTACAATGAGCAGTTCTTC. Translation gives CASSLGGTTYNEQFF. The J gene is TRBJ2-1, the V gene TRBV5-1; D might be TRBD2 (5 bases). The ends were cut back, 2 bases at V and 2 bases at J, with 11 bases in the middle. CDR3 size: 15 residues. Germline loops: CDR1 SGHRS, CDR2 YFSETQ.

The CDR3 sequence is CASSITGGASDTGELFF. The CDR3 DNA follows: TGTGCCAGTAGTATCACAGGGGGCGCTTCAGACACCGGGGAGCTGTTTTTT. The chain links TRBV19 to TRBJ2-2, with 9 bases fitting TRBD1. The V gene end was trimmed by 3 bases and the J gene end by 3 bases; junction bases not matched to a gene: 8. Germline V CDR1 and CDR2: LNHDA, SQIVND (reference sequence). This CDR3 contains 17 residues. The whole variable domain, remainder taken from reference TRBV19 and TRBJ2-2, is DGGITQSPKYLFRKEGQNVTLSCEQNLNHDAMYWYRQDPGQGLRLIYYSQIVNDFQKGDIAEGYSVSREKKESFPLTVTSAQKNPTAFYLCASSITGGASDTGELFFGEGSRLTVL.

The V call is TRBV28, the J call TRBJ2-7; the match to TRBD2 covers 11 bases. CDR1 is MDHEN and CDR2 is SYDVKM in the germline V gene. With V trimmed by 2 bases and J by 1 base, 4 bases remained unmatched. The CDR3 spans 16 residues. CDR3 coding DNA: TGTGCCAGCAGTTTAACCCCTAGCGGGGGGTCCTACGAGCAGTACTTC. Its protein is CASSLTPSGGSYEQYF.

The rearrangement uses TRBV15 and TRBJ1-5, with unresolved D. V was trimmed by 0 bases and J by 5 bases, leaving 8 bases between them. The CDR3 has 14 amino acids. CDR1 and CDR2 from the germline V gene are LNHNV and YYDKDF (reference sequence). CDR3 bases: TGTGCCACCAGCAGAGAGGCAGGCGATCAGCCCCAGCATTTT. This gives the protein CATSREAGDQPQHF.

The gene calls are TRBV10-3 and TRBJ2-1; 9 bases agree with TRBD2. The CDR3 is 15 residues long. Unmatched junction bases numbered 6, after V lost 5 bases and J lost 4 bases. CDR1 and CDR2 (germline): ENHRY, SYGVKD. The chain's CDR3 is CAISLSGRRYNEQFF. CDR3 DNA sequence: TGTGCCATCAGTCTAAGCGGGAGGAGGTACAATGAGCAGTTCTTC.

About this clone itself: In the same sample, other DNA sequences code for this CDR3. The genes are TRBV20-1 and TRBJ2-7; D might be TRBD1 (5 bases). V was cut by 5 bases and J by 2 bases, with 7 bases left in between. This CDR3 has 11 amino acids. Germline assignment: CDR1 DFQATT and CDR2 SNEGSKA (reference sequence). CDR3 residues: CSAGQTYEQYF. The CDR3 region has the DNA TGCAGTGCTGGACAAACCTACGAGCAGTACTTC.

The rearrangement uses TRBV5-4 and TRBJ2-7; TRBD1 might be the D (6 bases). CDR1 and CDR2 from the germline V gene are SGHNT and YYREEE (reference sequence). CDR3 length equals 13 residues. Trimming shortened V by 4 bases and J by 2 bases, and 10 bases separated the two germline ends. The CDR3 DNA follows: TGTGCCAGCAGCCCGGACAGAGCCTACGAGCAGTACTTC. Encoded protein: CASSPDRAYEQYF. Combining the CDR3 with reference TRBV5-4 and TRBJ2-7 gives the whole variable domain ETGVTQSPTHLIKTRGQQVTLRCSSQSGHNTVSWYQQALGQGPQFIFQYYREEENGRGNFPPRFSGLQFPNYSSELNVNALELDDSALYLCASSPDRAYEQYFGPGTRLTVT.

The chain employs TRBV9 and TRBJ2-3; D perhaps matches TRBD1 (6 bases). Trimming cost V 3 bases and J 2 bases, with 13 bases left between them. Germline CDR1 SGDLS, CDR2 YYNGEE. This CDR3 has 15 amino acids. CDR3 loop: CASSAGGSPTDTQYF. CDR3 in DNA: TGTGCCAGCAGCGCTGGGGGCTCTCCCACAGATACGCAGTATTTT.

The J gene is TRBJ2-7, the V gene TRBV6-5; D is undetermined. The CDR3 spans 11 residues. Germline loops: CDR1 MNHEY, CDR2 SVGAGI. V lost 5 bases to trimming and J lost 4 bases, with 6 bases between them. For the CDR3, the DNA is TGTGCCAGCAGTGGCATGTACGAGCAGTACTTC. Translated: CASSGMYEQYF.

Comment on this clone: The sample contains more than one DNA sequence encoding this CDR3. The gene calls are TRBV27 and TRBJ1-5, with D maybe TRBD1 (5 bases). The V end lost 0 bases, the J end lost 0 bases, and 6 bases lay between the germline ends. The CDR3 is made up of 15 amino acids. Germline V gives CDR1 MNHEY, CDR2 SMNVEV (reference sequence). CDR3 nucleotides: TGTGCCAGCAGTTTATCGGGGGGTAGCAATCAGCCCCAGCATTTT. Translation: CASSLSGGSNQPQHF.

This clone occurred a few times. The chain links TRBV2 to TRBJ1-5; weak D call: TRBD1 (6 bases). This CDR3 is 15 amino acids long. Germline loops: CDR1 SNHLY, CDR2 FYNNEI. Trimming took 9 bases from V and 3 from J, leaving 18 bases between them. CDR3 nucleotides: TGTGCCAGTTCAGTTCGACAGGACCTCAATCAGCCCCAGCATTTT. Translating gives CASSVRQDLNQPQHF.